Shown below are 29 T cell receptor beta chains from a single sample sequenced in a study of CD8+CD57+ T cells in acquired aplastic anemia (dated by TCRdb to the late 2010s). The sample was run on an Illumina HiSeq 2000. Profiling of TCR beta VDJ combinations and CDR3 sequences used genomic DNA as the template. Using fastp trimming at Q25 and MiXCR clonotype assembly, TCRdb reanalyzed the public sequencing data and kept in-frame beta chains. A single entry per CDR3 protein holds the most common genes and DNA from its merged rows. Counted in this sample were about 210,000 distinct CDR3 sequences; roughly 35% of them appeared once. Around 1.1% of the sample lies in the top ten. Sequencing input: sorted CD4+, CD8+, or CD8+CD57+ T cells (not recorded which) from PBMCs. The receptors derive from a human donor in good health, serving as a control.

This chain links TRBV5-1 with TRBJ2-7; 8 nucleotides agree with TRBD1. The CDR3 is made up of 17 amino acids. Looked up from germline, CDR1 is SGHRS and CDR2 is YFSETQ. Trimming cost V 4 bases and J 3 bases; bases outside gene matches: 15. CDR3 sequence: CASSPEADRGSLYEQYF. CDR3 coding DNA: TGCGCCAGCAGCCCGGAAGCCGACAGGGGATCCCTCTACGAGCAGTACTTC.

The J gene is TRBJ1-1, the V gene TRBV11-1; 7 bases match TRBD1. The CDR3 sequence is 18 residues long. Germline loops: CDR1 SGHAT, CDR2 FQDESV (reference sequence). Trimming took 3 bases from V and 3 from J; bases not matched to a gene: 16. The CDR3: CASSLGGTVILGDTEAFF. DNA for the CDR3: TGTGCCAGCAGCTTGGGGGGGACAGTCATTTTAGGAGACACTGAAGCTTTCTTT.

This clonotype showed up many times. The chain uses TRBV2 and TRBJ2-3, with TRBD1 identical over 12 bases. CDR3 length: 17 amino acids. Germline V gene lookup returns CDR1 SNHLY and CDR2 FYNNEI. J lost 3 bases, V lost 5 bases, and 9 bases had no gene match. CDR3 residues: CASSPSGTGGWTDTQYF. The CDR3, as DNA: TGTGCCAGCAGTCCGAGCGGGACAGGGGGCTGGACAGATACGCAGTATTTT.

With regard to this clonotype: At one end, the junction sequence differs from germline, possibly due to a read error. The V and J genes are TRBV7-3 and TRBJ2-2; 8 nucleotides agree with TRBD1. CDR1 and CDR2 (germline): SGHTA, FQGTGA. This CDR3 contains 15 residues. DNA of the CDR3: TGTGCCAGCAGCTTAACGAGACAGGGGACCGGGGAGCCGTTTTTT. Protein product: CASSLTRQGTGEPFF.

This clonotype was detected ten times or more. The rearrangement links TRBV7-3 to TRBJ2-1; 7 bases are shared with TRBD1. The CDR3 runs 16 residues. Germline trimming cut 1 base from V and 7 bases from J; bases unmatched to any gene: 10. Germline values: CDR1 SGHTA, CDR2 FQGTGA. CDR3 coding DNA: TGTGCCAGCAGCTTAAGCTCCGGGACAGTCCTGAATGAGCAGTTCTTC. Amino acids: CASSLSSGTVLNEQFF.

CDR3 sequence reads: CASSLFSNTEAFF. CDR3 in DNA: TGTGCCAGCAGCCTATTTTCGAACACTGAAGCTTTCTTT. V is TRBV3-1 and J is TRBJ1-1, with no clear D. The CDR3 covers 13 residues. The germline V gene encodes CDR1 LGHDT and CDR2 YNNKEL (reference sequence). V was trimmed by 4 bases and J by 1 base, leaving 7 bases between them.

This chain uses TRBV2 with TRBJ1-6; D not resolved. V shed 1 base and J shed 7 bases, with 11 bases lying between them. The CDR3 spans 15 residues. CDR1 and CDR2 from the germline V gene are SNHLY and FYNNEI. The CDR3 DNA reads TGTGCCAGCAGTGAAGAGGCAGGTCCCAATTCACCCCTCCACTTT. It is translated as CASSEEAGPNSPLHF.

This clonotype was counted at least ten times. The CDR3 region has the DNA TGTGCCAGCAGCCGCATGGACAGGGGGAGTTATGGCTACACCTTC. The encoded protein is CASSRMDRGSYGYTF. This chain uses TRBV5-6 with TRBJ1-2; 10 bases line up with TRBD1. The V gene end was trimmed by 4 bases and the J gene end by 5 bases; junction bases not matched to a gene: 8. The CDR3 loop spans 15 amino acids. Germline CDR1 and CDR2: SGHDT and YYEEEE.

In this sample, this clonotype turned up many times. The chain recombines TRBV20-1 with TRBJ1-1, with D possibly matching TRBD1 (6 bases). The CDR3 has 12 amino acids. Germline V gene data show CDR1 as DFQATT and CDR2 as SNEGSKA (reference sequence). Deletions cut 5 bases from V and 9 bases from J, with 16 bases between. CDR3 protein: CSARGQSQKAFF. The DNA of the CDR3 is TGCAGTGCTCGCGGACAGTCCCAAAAAGCTTTCTTT.

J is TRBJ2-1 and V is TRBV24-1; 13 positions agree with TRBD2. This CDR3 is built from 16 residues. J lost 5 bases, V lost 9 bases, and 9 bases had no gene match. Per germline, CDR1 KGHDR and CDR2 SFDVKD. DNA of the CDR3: TGTGCCACCTCTAGGACTAGCGGGAGTGTAGACAATGAGCAGTTCTTC. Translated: CATSRTSGSVDNEQFF.

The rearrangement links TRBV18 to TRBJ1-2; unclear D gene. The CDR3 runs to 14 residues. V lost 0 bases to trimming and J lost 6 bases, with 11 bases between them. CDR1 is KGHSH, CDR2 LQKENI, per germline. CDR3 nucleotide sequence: TGTGCCAGCTCACCACCATCTGGTGTCGATGGCTACACCTTC. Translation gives CASSPPSGVDGYTF. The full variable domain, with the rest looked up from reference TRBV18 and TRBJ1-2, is NAGVMQNPRHLVRRRGQEARLRCSPMKGHSHVYWYRQLPEEGLKFMVYLQKENIIDESGMPKERFSAEFPKEGPSILRIQQVVRGDSAAYFCASSPPSGVDGYTFGSGTRLTVV.

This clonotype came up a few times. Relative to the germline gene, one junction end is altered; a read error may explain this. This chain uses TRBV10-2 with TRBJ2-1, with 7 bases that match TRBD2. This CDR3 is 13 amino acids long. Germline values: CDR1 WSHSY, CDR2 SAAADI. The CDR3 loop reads CASTSGAYNEPFF. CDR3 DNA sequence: TGCGCCAGCACTAGCGGAGCCTACAATGAGCCGTTCTTC.

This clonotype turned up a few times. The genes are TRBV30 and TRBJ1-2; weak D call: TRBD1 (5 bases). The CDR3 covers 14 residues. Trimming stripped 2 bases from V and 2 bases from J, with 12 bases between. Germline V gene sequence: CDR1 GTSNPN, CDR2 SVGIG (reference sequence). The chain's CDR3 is CAWSKGIRNYGYTF. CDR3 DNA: TGTGCCTGGAGTAAGGGGATTAGGAACTATGGCTACACCTTC.

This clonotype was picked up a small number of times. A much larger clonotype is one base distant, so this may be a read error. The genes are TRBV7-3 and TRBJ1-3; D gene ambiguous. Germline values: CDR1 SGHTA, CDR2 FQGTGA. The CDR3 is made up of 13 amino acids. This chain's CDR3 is CASGAGYGNTVYF. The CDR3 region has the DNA TGTGCCAGCGGCGCGGGGTACGGAAACACCGTATATTTT.

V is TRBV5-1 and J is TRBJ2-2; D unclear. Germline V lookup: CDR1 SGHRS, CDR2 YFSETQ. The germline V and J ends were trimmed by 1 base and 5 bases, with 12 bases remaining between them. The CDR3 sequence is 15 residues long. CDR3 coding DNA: TGCGCCAGCAGCTTGATAGCTGGGGTAACCGGGGAGCTGTTTTTT. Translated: CASSLIAGVTGELFF.

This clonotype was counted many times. Written as DNA, the CDR3 is TGTGCCAGCAGTTTCACAAACAATGGCTACACCTTC. This gives the protein CASSFTNNGYTF. V gene TRBV12-3 or TRBV12-4 combines with J gene TRBJ1-2; D is unclear. The V gene lost 3 bases and the J gene lost 6 bases, with 8 bases spanning the gap. This CDR3 is 12 amino acids long.

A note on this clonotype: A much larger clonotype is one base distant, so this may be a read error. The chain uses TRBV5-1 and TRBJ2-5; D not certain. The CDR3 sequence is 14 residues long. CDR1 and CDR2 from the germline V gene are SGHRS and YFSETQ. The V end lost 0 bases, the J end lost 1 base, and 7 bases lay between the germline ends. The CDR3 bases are TGCGCCAGCAGCTTGGCGCCCAGCCAAGAGACCCAGTACTTC. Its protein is CASSLAPSQETQYF.

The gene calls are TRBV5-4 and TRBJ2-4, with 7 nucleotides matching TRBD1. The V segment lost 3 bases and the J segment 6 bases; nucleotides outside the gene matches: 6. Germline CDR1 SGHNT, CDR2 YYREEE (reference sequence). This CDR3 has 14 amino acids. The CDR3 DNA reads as TGTGCCAGCAGCTCCGACAGGGTTACAAACATTCAGTACTTC. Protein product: CASSSDRVTNIQYF.

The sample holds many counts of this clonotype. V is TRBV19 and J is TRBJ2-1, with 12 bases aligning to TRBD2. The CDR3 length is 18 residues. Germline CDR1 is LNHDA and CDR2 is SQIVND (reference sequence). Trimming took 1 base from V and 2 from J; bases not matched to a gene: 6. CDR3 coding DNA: TGTGCCAGTAGTATAGGGACTAGCGGGAAGGGCCCCTACAATGAGCAGTTCTTC. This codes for CASSIGTSGKGPYNEQFF.

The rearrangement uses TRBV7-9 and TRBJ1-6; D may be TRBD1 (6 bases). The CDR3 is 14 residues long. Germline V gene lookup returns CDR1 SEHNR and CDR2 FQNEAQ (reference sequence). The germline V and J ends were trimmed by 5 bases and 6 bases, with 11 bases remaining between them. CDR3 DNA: TGTGCCAGCAGCACTCAGGGGTTTAATTCACCCCTCCACTTT. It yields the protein CASSTQGFNSPLHF.

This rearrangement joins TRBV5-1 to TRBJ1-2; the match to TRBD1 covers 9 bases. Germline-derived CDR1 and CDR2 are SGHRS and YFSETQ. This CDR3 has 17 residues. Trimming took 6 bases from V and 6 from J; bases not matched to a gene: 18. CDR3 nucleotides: TGCGCCAGCAACTTAGACGGTCCCGGGACAGGGTGGAATGGCTACACCTTC. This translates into CASNLDGPGTGWNGYTF.

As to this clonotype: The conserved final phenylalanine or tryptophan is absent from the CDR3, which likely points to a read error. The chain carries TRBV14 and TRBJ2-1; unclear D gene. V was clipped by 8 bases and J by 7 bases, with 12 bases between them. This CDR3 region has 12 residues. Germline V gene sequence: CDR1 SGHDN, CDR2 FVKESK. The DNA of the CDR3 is TGTGCCAGCTCACCAGTTACTAATGAGCAGTTCCTC. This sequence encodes CASSPVTNEQFL.

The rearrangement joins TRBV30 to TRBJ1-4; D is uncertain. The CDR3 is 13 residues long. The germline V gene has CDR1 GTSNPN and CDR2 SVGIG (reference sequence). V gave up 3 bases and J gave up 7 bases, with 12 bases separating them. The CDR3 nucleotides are TGTGCCTGGAGCTTCAGTGGACTTGAAAAACTGTTTTTT. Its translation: CAWSFSGLEKLFF.

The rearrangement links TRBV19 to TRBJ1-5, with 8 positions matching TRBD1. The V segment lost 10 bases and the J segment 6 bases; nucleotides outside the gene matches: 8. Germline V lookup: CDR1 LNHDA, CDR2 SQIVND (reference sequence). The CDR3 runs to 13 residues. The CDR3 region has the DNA TGTGCCACAGGACAGGGACAAGGTCAGCCCCAGCATTTT. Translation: CATGQGQGQPQHF.

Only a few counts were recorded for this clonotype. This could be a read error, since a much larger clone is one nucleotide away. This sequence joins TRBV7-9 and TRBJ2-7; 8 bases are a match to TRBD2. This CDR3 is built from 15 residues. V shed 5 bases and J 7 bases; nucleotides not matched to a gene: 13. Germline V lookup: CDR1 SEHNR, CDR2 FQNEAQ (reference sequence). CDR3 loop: CASSLLGGPGGEQYF. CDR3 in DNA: TGTGCCAGCAGCCTTCTTGGTGGCCCGGGGGGGGAGCAGTACTTC.

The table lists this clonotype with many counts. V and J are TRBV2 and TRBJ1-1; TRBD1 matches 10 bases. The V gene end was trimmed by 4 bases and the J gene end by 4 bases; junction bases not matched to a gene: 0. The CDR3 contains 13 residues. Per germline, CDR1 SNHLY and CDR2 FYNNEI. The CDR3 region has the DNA TGTGCCAGCAGTGGACAGGGGGCCACTGAAGCTTTCTTT. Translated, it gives CASSGQGATEAFF.

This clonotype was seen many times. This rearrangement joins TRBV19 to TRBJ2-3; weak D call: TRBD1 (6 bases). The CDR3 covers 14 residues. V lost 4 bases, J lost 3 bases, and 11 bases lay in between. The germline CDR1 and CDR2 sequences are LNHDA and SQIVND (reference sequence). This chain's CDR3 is CASSTGTSTDTQYF. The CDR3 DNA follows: TGTGCCAGTAGTACGGGGACATCAACAGATACGCAGTATTTT.

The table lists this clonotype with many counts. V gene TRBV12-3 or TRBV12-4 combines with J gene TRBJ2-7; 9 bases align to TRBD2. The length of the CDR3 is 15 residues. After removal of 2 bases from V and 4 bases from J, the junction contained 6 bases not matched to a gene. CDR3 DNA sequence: TGTGCCAGCAGTTTATGGGCTAGCGGGGAATACGAGCAGTACTTC. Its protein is CASSLWASGEYEQYF.

CDR3 protein: CATSDFWTGGRETQYF. The CDR3 DNA follows: TGTGCCACCAGTGATTTTTGGACAGGGGGCCGGGAGACCCAGTACTTC. The rearrangement joins TRBV24-1 to TRBJ2-5; 11 nucleotides line up with TRBD1. This CDR3 contains 16 residues. The germline CDR1 and CDR2 sequences are KGHDR and SFDVKD. Unmatched junction bases numbered 5, after V lost 1 base and J lost 5 bases.